Listed here are 29 T cell receptor beta chains from one sample, sequenced in a study of blood T cell repertoires in COVID-19. Sequencing used immunoSEQ multiplex PCR; TCRdb keeps in-frame clones, though not all of them. The sample comprises some 150,000 clones, around 87% of which are singletons, and 37% rests with the top ten. The source material was peripheral blood. The receptors stem from a man aged 45 to 65 who had recovered from COVID-19.

Only one count was recorded for this clone. The chain employs TRBV21-1 and TRBJ2-5; the table's D call of TRBD1 was not tested on the DNA. TRBV21-1 is designated a pseudogene. The CDR3 loop spans 13 amino acids. CDR3 DNA: TGTGCCAGCAGCAATTGGCAGGGAGAGACCCAGTACTTC. It translates to CASSNWQGETQYF.

The rearrangement joins TRBV6-4 to TRBJ2-3, with 8 bases identical to TRBD1. V was clipped by 4 bases and J by 2 bases; unmatched bases: 5. CDR1 is MRHNA, CDR2 SNTAGT, per germline. The CDR3 sequence is 15 residues long. CDR3: CASSAADRATDTQYF. The CDR3 nucleotides read TGTGCCAGCAGTGCCGCGGACAGGGCCACAGATACGCAGTATTTT.

The V and J genes are TRBV6-2 or TRBV6-3 and TRBJ2-7; TRBD1 matches at 11 bases. CDR3 length equals 13 residues. After removal of 6 bases from V and 8 bases from J, the junction contained 6 bases not matched to a gene. Germline loops: CDR1 MNHEY, CDR2 SVGEGT. CDR3 DNA: TGTGCCAGCAGCACCGGGACAGGGGGAAAGCAGTACTTC. Its translation: CASSTGTGGKQYF.

The rearrangement links TRBV20-1 to TRBJ2-7, with D maybe TRBD1 (6 bases). This CDR3 has 14 residues. Germline assignment: CDR1 DFQATT and CDR2 SNEGSKA (reference sequence). Trimming removed 3 bases at V and 3 bases at J, with 15 bases between. The CDR3 reads CSASGQGLFYEQYF. CDR3 nucleotides: TGCAGTGCTAGTGGGCAGGGGTTGTTCTACGAGCAGTACTTC.

This chain uses TRBV5-1 with TRBJ2-3; 9 nucleotides match TRBD2. The germline gives CDR1 SGHRS, CDR2 YFSETQ. The CDR3 has 16 amino acids. V dropped 2 bases and J dropped 4; count of bases not matched to a gene: 8. The CDR3 DNA follows: TGCGCCAGCAGCTTCACCGGGACTAGCAATGCAGATACGCAGTATTTT. Its translation is CASSFTGTSNADTQYF. Full variable domain (rest looked up from reference TRBV5-1 and TRBJ2-3): KAGVTQTPRYLIKTRGQQVTLSCSPISGHRSVSWYQQTPGQGLQFLFEYFSETQRNKGNFPGRFSGRQFSNSRSEMNVSTLELGDSALYLCASSFTGTSNADTQYFGPGTRLTVL.

This CDR3 reads CAWGESGTDTQYF. The CDR3 DNA sequence: TGTGCCTGGGGGGAATCAGGAACGGATACGCAGTATTTT. This chain links TRBV30 with TRBJ2-3; D is undetermined. CDR3 length: 13 amino acids. Germline V lookup: CDR1 GTSNPN, CDR2 SVGIG (reference sequence). The V and J ends lost 5 bases and 6 bases respectively, with 15 bases between them.

The chain recombines TRBV9 with TRBJ2-1; D may be TRBD1 (6 bases). V lost 2 bases, J lost 4 bases, and 13 bases lay in between. This CDR3 spans 15 amino acids. The germline V gene has CDR1 SGDLS and CDR2 YYNGEE. The CDR3 bases are TGTGCCAGCAGCGTTAACGGACAGAGATACAATGAGCAGTTCTTC. Translated, it gives CASSVNGQRYNEQFF.

The chain has TRBV29-1 and TRBJ1-1, with 9 bases lining up with TRBD1. Germline V gene lookup returns CDR1 SQVTM and CDR2 ANQGSEA. This CDR3 comprises 12 residues. The V segment lost 6 bases and the J segment 7 bases; nucleotides outside the gene matches: 6. In nucleotides, the CDR3 is TGCAGCGTCGGGACAGGGAGGGGTGAAGCTTTCTTT. This codes for CSVGTGRGEAFF.

The V gene is TRBV18, the J gene TRBJ1-2; D gene unclear. The V gene lost 6 bases and the J gene lost 4 bases, with 15 bases spanning the gap. The length of the CDR3 is 14 residues. Germline CDR1 is KGHSH and CDR2 is LQKENI. CDR3 DNA sequence: TGTGCCAGCTCCCCCGAGGTGGCCGGCTATGGCTACACCTTC. Protein product: CASSPEVAGYGYTF.

V usage is TRBV11-2 and J usage is TRBJ2-3; D is ambiguous. The CDR3 contains 14 residues. V was trimmed by 4 bases and J by 1 base, leaving 9 bases between them. CDR1 and CDR2 (germline): SGHAT, FQNNGV. CDR3 in DNA: TGTGCCAGCAGCTCCTCGTCTCGCACAGATACGCAGTATTTT. Protein product: CASSSSSRTDTQYF.

This chain links TRBV15 with TRBJ1-1; 9 bases line up with TRBD1. Germline CDR1 reads LNHNV; CDR2 reads YYDKDF (reference sequence). The CDR3 extends over 15 amino acids. V lost 3 bases to trimming and J lost 4 bases; unmatched junction nucleotides: 6. Written as DNA, the CDR3 is TGTGCCACCAGCAGCAACAGGGGGCTCGGCACTGAAGCTTTCTTT. This codes for CATSSNRGLGTEAFF.

The chain combines TRBV3-1 (or the pseudogene TRBV3-2) with TRBJ1-2; D may be TRBD1 (6 bases). The ends were cut back, 0 bases at V and 3 bases at J, with 14 bases in the middle. The length of the CDR3 is 16 residues. CDR1 and CDR2 from the germline V gene are LGHDT and YNNKEL (reference sequence). DNA for the CDR3: TGTGCCAGCAGCCAAGATAGGGCCAGGGGAGACTATGGCTACACCTTC. Encoded protein: CASSQDRARGDYGYTF.

The chain employs TRBV19 and TRBJ2-7; 8 bases line up with TRBD1. Per germline, CDR1 LNHDA and CDR2 SQIVND (reference sequence). V was clipped by 4 bases and J by 3 bases; unmatched bases: 8. This CDR3 spans 15 amino acids. The CDR3 DNA follows: TGTGCCAGTAGTAGCCCAGGGGGCGGCAACTACGAGCAGTACTTC. It yields the protein CASSSPGGGNYEQYF.

The CDR3 sequence is CASSFSGGRYEQYF. Here the CDR3 DNA reads TGTGCCAGCAGCTTTTCGGGGGGGCGGTACGAGCAGTACTTC. This chain uses TRBV7-2 with TRBJ2-7, with 8 bases lining up with TRBD2. Germline CDR1 SGHTA, CDR2 FQGNSA. The V and J ends lost 3 bases and 4 bases, in that order; junction bases with no gene match: 5. The CDR3 is 14 amino acids.

This clone is a singleton in its sample. The CDR3 DNA is TGTGCCAGCAGCCGGGACAGGGGGGACTCCTACGAGCAGTACTTC. Residues: CASSRDRGDSYEQYF. The chain combines TRBV7-2 with TRBJ2-7; 11 bases are a match to TRBD1. From germline, CDR1 is SGHTA and CDR2 FQGNSA. The V segment lost 5 bases and the J segment 0 bases; nucleotides outside the gene matches: 3. The CDR3 is 15 residues long. Supplemented by reference TRBV7-2 and TRBJ2-7, the full variable domain reads GAGVSQSPSNKVTEKGKDVELRCDPISGHTALYWYRQSLGQGLEFLIYFQGNSAPDKSGLPSDRFSAERTGGSVSTLTIQRTQQEDSAVYLCASSRDRGDSYEQYFGPGTRLTVT.

This clone was counted a few times. The gene calls are TRBV6-5 and TRBJ1-5, with 12 positions matching TRBD1. Per the germline V gene, CDR1 is MNHEY and CDR2 is SVGAGI. Unmatched junction bases numbered 0, after V lost 6 bases and J lost 3 bases. This CDR3 region has 14 residues. The DNA of the CDR3 is TGTGCCAGCAGGGGACAGGGGGCCAATCAGCCCCAGCATTTT. It codes for CASRGQGANQPQHF.

The chain employs TRBV7-2 and TRBJ2-3, with 10 bases matching TRBD2. This CDR3 region has 15 residues. CDR1 SGHTA and CDR2 FQGNSA come from the germline V gene. V was pared by 7 bases and J by 1 base, with 5 bases of the junction left unmatched. As DNA, the CDR3 is TGTGCCAGCATCCCTGGGACTAGCGGCACAGATACGCAGTATTTT. This translates into CASIPGTSGTDTQYF.

This chain joins TRBV19 and TRBJ2-5; no reliable D call. The CDR3 totals 14 residues. Trimming left V 5 bases short and J 4 bases short, with 14 bases between. CDR1 is LNHDA and CDR2 is SQIVND in the germline V gene (reference sequence). As DNA, the CDR3 is TGTGCCAGTAGTGGTGGCTCCGCCGCAGAGACCCAGTACTTC. It is translated as CASSGGSAAETQYF. Complete variable domain (other parts from reference TRBV19 and TRBJ2-5): DGGITQSPKYLFRKEGQNVTLSCEQNLNHDAMYWYRQDPGQGLRLIYYSQIVNDFQKGDIAEGYSVSREKKESFPLTVTSAQKNPTAFYLCASSGGSAAETQYFGPGTRLLVL.

The chain joins TRBV24-1 to TRBJ1-1, with TRBD1 matching over 10 bases. Trimming at V came to 3 bases and at J to 1 base, leaving 7 bases not matched to a gene. Germline-derived CDR1 and CDR2 are KGHDR and SFDVKD. The CDR3 spans 17 residues. The CDR3 protein is CATSDRGDRGTNTEAFF. In nucleotides, the CDR3 is TGTGCCACCAGTGATCGAGGGGACAGGGGAACGAACACTGAAGCTTTCTTT.

This chain joins TRBV5-4 and TRBJ2-3; 7 positions agree with TRBD1. CDR3 size: 16 residues. Germline CDR1 reads SGHNT; CDR2 reads YYREEE (reference sequence). V shed 1 base and J 4 bases; nucleotides not matched to a gene: 9. The CDR3 reads CASSLSQGQGADTQYF. In DNA, the CDR3 is TGTGCCAGCAGCTTGTCCCAGGGGCAGGGGGCAGATACGCAGTATTTT.

V and J are TRBV5-1 and TRBJ1-3; D possibly corresponds to TRBD1 (5 bases). This CDR3 is built from 17 residues. Germline assignment: CDR1 SGHRS and CDR2 YFSETQ. Trimming removed 0 bases at V and 0 bases at J, with 13 bases between. CDR3 in DNA: TGCGCCAGCAGCTTGGCCTACGGGGGGAGCTCTGGAAACACCATATATTTT. Amino acid sequence: CASSLAYGGSSGNTIYF.

The rearrangement joins TRBV10-1 to TRBJ2-2, with 11 bases fitting TRBD2. The V segment lost 4 bases and the J segment 3 bases; nucleotides outside the gene matches: 1. The CDR3 is 15 amino acids. Germline loops: CDR1 WNHNN, CDR2 SYGVQD (reference sequence). CDR3: CASSVAGGHTGELFF. The CDR3 nucleotides read TGCGCCAGCAGTGTAGCGGGGGGGCACACCGGGGAGCTGTTTTTT.

This rearrangement joins TRBV7-2 to TRBJ2-1, with 15 nucleotides matching TRBD2. Trimming at V came to 3 bases and at J to 7 bases, leaving 4 bases not matched to a gene. CDR1 and CDR2 from the germline V gene are SGHTA and FQGNSA. This CDR3 has 16 residues. The CDR3 sequence is CASSFRTSGGANEQFF. The CDR3 DNA sequence: TGTGCCAGCAGCTTCCGGACTAGCGGGGGGGCAAATGAGCAGTTCTTC.

The chain uses TRBV9 and TRBJ1-1; D is perhaps TRBD1 (6 bases). Trimming took off 3 bases at V and 0 bases at J, with 12 bases between the two ends. Germline V CDR1 and CDR2: SGDLS, YYNGEE. There are 15 residues in the CDR3. The CDR3, as DNA: TGTGCCAGCAGCGCATTGGACAGAATGAACACTGAAGCTTTCTTT. It codes for CASSALDRMNTEAFF.

The V call is TRBV19, the J call TRBJ1-5, with D uncertain. The V end lost 3 bases, the J end lost 4 bases, and 13 bases lay between the germline ends. Looked up from germline, CDR1 is LNHDA and CDR2 is SQIVND (reference sequence). The CDR3 consists of 15 residues. Here the CDR3 DNA reads TGTGCCAGTAGTATCTTTTCCAGAAGTAATCAGCCCCAGCATTTT. This codes for CASSIFSRSNQPQHF.

The CDR3 sequence: CASSPTRQGNTEAFF. CDR3 coding DNA: TGTGCCAGCAGCCCAACTAGACAGGGGAACACTGAAGCTTTCTTT. This chain uses TRBV3-1 (or the pseudogene TRBV3-2) with TRBJ1-1, with 7 nucleotides matching TRBD1. This CDR3 is built from 15 residues. V lost 4 bases and J lost 1; bases outside the gene matches: 6. Germline CDR1 and CDR2: LGHDT and YNNKEL (reference sequence).

The chain uses TRBV7-8 and TRBJ1-3; D is possibly TRBD1 (6 bases). The CDR3 has 15 residues. Germline CDR1 SGHVS, CDR2 FQNEAQ. V was cut by 0 bases and J by 0 bases, with 6 bases left in between. CDR3 amino acids: CASSLAGHSGNTIYF. In DNA form, the CDR3 reads TGTGCCAGCAGCTTAGCGGGACACTCTGGAAACACCATATATTTT.

The chain employs TRBV5-1 and TRBJ1-6, with a tentative D call TRBD1 (5 bases). Germline values: CDR1 SGHRS, CDR2 YFSETQ. Trimming pared 4 bases from V and 2 bases from J, leaving 10 bases between. The length of the CDR3 is 15 residues. The CDR3: CASSPLTAYNSPLHF. The CDR3 DNA sequence: TGCGCCAGCAGCCCGCTGACAGCCTATAATTCACCCCTCCACTTT.

V usage is TRBV20-1 and J usage is TRBJ1-1; D unclear. Germline assignment: CDR1 DFQATT and CDR2 SNEGSKA (reference sequence). The CDR3 sequence is 11 residues long. Trimming left V 5 bases short and J 2 bases short, with 6 bases between. The CDR3 DNA follows: TGCAGTGCTCGCGTAAACACTGAAGCTTTCTTT. Its protein is CSARVNTEAFF.